This is a list of T cell receptor beta chains from one sample in a study of cytotoxic CD8 clonotypes in ibrutinib-treated CLL. Clones were read by immunoSEQ multiplex PCR, and TCRdb kept only the in-frame ones, dropping some. The repertoire holds some 200,000 clones, approximately 72% seen once, with roughly 13% in the top ten. Sequencing was performed on PBMCs, taken after 24 months of ibrutinib treatment. The receptors shown here come from a human donor with chronic lymphocytic leukemia. Each CDR3 is given with its conserved first and last residue.

TRBJ2-1,TRBV5-4,CASSPDVRAYNEQFF
TRBJ2-7,TRBV28,CASSKGLADYEQYF
TRBJ1-2,TRBV4-3,CASSQRGLVGGNYGYTF
TRBJ2-5,TRBV7-7,CASSAREVEAQYF
TRBJ2-6,TRBV27,CASSPSRRDLNSGANVLTF
TRBJ1-1,TRBV25-1,CASTGFGGDTEAFF
TRBJ1-1,TRBV20-1,CSAPGLAEAFF
TRBJ2-3,TRBV5-1,CASSLLGLASTDTQYF
TRBJ2-2,TRBV4-2,CASSSTGELFF
TRBJ1-1,TRBV27,CASSSPLGRENTEAFF
TRBJ1-1,TRBV6-4,CASSEQGATRAFF
TRBJ1-3,TRBV27,CASSPLTGELRNTIYF
TRBJ1-5,TRBV5-1,CASSLVPGSTNQPQHF
TRBJ2-5,TRBV5-6,CASSWASGGGETQYF
TRBJ1-4,TRBV30,CAWSLRGEKLFF
TRBJ2-7,TRBV4-2,CASSHTSGTSYEQYF
TRBJ1-2,TRBV6-5,CASSWRQGHGYTF
TRBJ1-2,TRBV5-6,CASRSTGAITF
TRBJ2-1,TRBV6-5,CASSTRTSGRDEQFF
TRBJ2-5,TRBV5-4,CASSPGGGADEETQYF
TRBJ2-7,TRBV27,CASRPGRVYEQYF
TRBJ2-5,TRBV19,CASSIGATSPIRQETQYF
TRBJ1-4,TRBV2,CASIKGGSLGELFF
TRBJ2-1,TRBV6-1,CASSELTDSYNEQFF
TRBJ2-3,TRBV7-8,CASSLVLSGTDTQYF
TRBJ2-2,TRBV16,CASSQSWGMGTGELFF
TRBJ2-2,TRBV29-1,CSVEIRLTGELFF
TRBJ1-2,TRBV7-9,CASSLASANYGYTF
TRBJ2-3,TRBV15,CATSRVDRNTDTQYF
TRBJ2-1,TRBV5-1,CASSFDGTVYNEQFF
TRBJ2-1,TRBV25-1,CASTRLNEQFF
TRBJ2-7,TRBV4-1,CASSQEVSGGDEQYF
TRBJ2-7,TRBV4-1,CASSQGGGLSEQYF
TRBJ1-5,TRBV15,CATSRGQFNQPQHF
TRBJ1-5,TRBV6-5,CASSRGAKGNQPQHF
TRBJ2-6,TRBV18,CASSGAPSSGANVLTF
TRBJ2-1,TRBV28,CASSPPLQGYNEQFF
TRBJ1-4,TRBV10-3,CAISEGLGKLFF
TRBJ2-5,TRBV11-2,CASSRASGPQETQYF
TRBJ2-1,TRBV18,CASSPGRDFNEQFF
TRBJ2-1,TRBV6-1,CASTAGTSGINEQFF
TRBJ2-7,TRBV5-6,CASSLWNNEQYF
TRBJ2-1,TRBV30,CAWSQTGFIENEQFF
TRBJ2-7,TRBV2,CASTDRSRNEQYF
TRBJ2-7,TRBV2,CASSAWGEQYF
TRBJ2-7,TRBV7-6,CASSPAGTNSYEQYF
TRBJ2-7,TRBV6-6,CASSYGTGSFEQYF
TRBJ2-5,TRBV15,CATSRNPGVETQYF
TRBJ2-1,TRBV5-1,CASSPTSGRGYYNEQFF
TRBJ1-3,TRBV11-2,CASSWTLSNSGNTIYF
TRBJ2-2,TRBV7-2,CASSLRSAYTGELFF
TRBJ2-1,TRBV27,CASSPVTANEQFF
TRBJ2-7,TRBV19,CASSSQLAYEQYF
TRBJ1-1,TRBV14,CASSRKEAYTEAFF
TRBJ1-5,TRBV7-2,CASSFGLGGDQPQHF